The next 2 T cell receptor beta chains were all read from a single sample in a study of CD8 T cells in ankylosing spondylitis. TCRdb used MiXCR to reprocess the 5' RACE reads, holding one entry per CDR3 protein. The sample shows about 240,000 distinct CDR3 sequences, about 10% of them seen only once. Material for sequencing was blood, either unsorted or a sorted T cell fraction (not recorded which). These receptors were obtained from a male donor with ankylosing spondylitis or in good health (not recorded which).

This clonotype was observed a few times. The chain links TRBV2 to TRBJ2-1, with 7 bases identical to TRBD2. The V gene's germline CDR1 is SNHLY and CDR2 FYNNEI. This CDR3 is built from 14 residues. Losses at the gene ends were 6 bases for V and 7 bases for J; bases not matched to a gene: 9. The CDR3 sequence is CASRAGSAGNEQFF. In nucleotides, the CDR3 is TGTGCCAGCAGAGCGGGATCGGCGGGGAATGAGCAGTTCTTC.

The CDR3 sequence: CASSYDRNNSPLHF. CDR3 coding DNA: TGTGCCAGCAGTTACGACAGAAATAATTCACCCCTCCACTTT. The chain uses TRBV6-5 and TRBJ1-6, with D possibly TRBD1 on 5 matching bases. Germline V gene sequence: CDR1 MNHEY, CDR2 SVGAGI. The germline V and J ends were trimmed by 2 bases and 5 bases, with 7 bases remaining between them. The CDR3 is 14 amino acids.